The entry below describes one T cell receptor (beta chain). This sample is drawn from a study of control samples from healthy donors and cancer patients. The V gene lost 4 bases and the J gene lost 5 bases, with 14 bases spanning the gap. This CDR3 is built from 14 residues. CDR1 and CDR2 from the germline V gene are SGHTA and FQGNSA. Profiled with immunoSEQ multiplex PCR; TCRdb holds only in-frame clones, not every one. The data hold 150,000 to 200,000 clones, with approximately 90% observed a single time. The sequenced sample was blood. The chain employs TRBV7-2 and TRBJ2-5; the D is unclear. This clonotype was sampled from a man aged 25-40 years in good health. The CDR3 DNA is TGTGCCAGCAGCTCCCCAATCATAATGGAGACCCAGTACTTC. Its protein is CASSSPIIMETQYF.